Below are 9 T cell receptor beta chains sequenced from a single sample in a study of spatial heterogeneity in lung cancer. The time point: blood at routine non-recurrence follow-up after resection. Whole RNA, which was extracted from tumor, nontumor lung tissue or frozen PBMC, was sequenced without any cell sorting. A single record per CDR3 protein comes from TCRdb applying MiXCR to the 5' RACE reads. This table holds about 120,000 distinct CDR3 sequences, more than 10% found once. The sequencing here drew on PBMCs, taken at follow-up. Every receptor here comes from a male donor with early-stage non-small cell lung cancer.

This clonotype showed up just a few times. The rearrangement joins TRBV10-3 to TRBJ2-1; 9 bases are a match to TRBD2. The CDR3 has 15 residues. V dropped 2 bases and J dropped 14; count of bases not matched to a gene: 13. Germline CDR1 is ENHRY and CDR2 is SYGVKD. This CDR3 reads CAISEPLGRGGQEFF. The CDR3 DNA sequence: TGTGCCATCAGTGAGCCCCTGGGGCGGGGGGGCCAGGAGTTCTTC.

There are many counts of this clonotype. This sequence joins TRBV7-9 and TRBJ2-1, with TRBD1 matching over 7 bases. CDR3 length: 14 residues. Losses at the gene ends were 5 bases for V and 1 base for J; bases not matched to a gene: 2. Germline CDR1 reads SEHNR; CDR2 reads FQNEAQ (reference sequence). The CDR3 here is CASSQQGSYNEQFF. The CDR3 nucleotides are TGTGCCAGCAGCCAACAGGGGTCCTACAATGAGCAGTTCTTC.

The chain uses TRBV10-3 and TRBJ2-1, with D perhaps matching TRBD1 or TRBD2 (5 bases each). With 0 bases removed from V and 6 bases from J, the gap between germline ends came to 9 bases. The germline V gene encodes CDR1 ENHRY and CDR2 SYGVKD. This CDR3 has 14 amino acids. In DNA, the CDR3 is TGTGCCATCAGTGAGTCGAGGGGAGCCAATGAGCAGTTCTTC. This encodes CAISESRGANEQFF.

This clonotype came up a few times. The chain uses TRBV6-5 and TRBJ1-3, with D possibly matching TRBD1 (5 bases). V was cut by 10 bases and J by 3 bases, with 16 bases left in between. This CDR3 is 14 amino acids long. Germline CDR1 is MNHEY and CDR2 is SVGAGI. CDR3 amino acids: CATIDRGNGNTIYF. The CDR3 bases are TGTGCCACAATAGATCGGGGGAATGGAAACACCATATATTTT.

CDR3 in DNA: TGTGCCAGCAGTGAAGACCGGAGGTCTGGGGCCAACGTCCTGACTTTC. Its protein product is CASSEDRRSGANVLTF. The chain is built from TRBV25-1 and TRBJ2-6, with TRBD2 as a possible D gene (5 bases). Trimming shortened V by 2 bases and J by 1 base, and 9 bases separated the two germline ends. The CDR3 length is 16 residues. Germline assignment: CDR1 MGHDK and CDR2 SYGVNS.

This clonotype has only a few counts. The chain employs TRBV6-5 and TRBJ1-1, with D perhaps matching TRBD1 (6 bases). Germline V gene data show CDR1 as MNHEY and CDR2 as SVGAGI. The CDR3 consists of 12 residues. V lost 7 bases and J lost 2, with 8 bases in between. CDR3 sequence: CASTGANTEAFF. As DNA, the CDR3 is TGTGCCAGCACAGGGGCTAACACTGAAGCTTTCTTT.

The CDR3, as DNA: TGTGCCAGCAGTTATCTAGGGTTTCCTCGGTATGAGCAGTTCTTC. Translation gives CASSYLGFPRYEQFF. The chain employs TRBV6-6 and TRBJ2-1; no clear D. CDR1 is MNHNY, CDR2 SVGAGI, per germline (reference sequence). The CDR3 sequence is 15 residues long. Trimming cost V 3 bases and J 8 bases, with 17 bases left between them.

This clonotype was observed a handful of times. The CDR3 reads CASSLPTGTGYGGYTF. CDR3 sequence (DNA): TGCGCCAGCAGCCTTCCTACTGGGACAGGGTACGGCGGCTACACCTTC. V usage is TRBV4-1 and J usage is TRBJ1-2; TRBD1 agrees at 9 bases. There are 16 residues in the CDR3. Per the germline V gene, CDR1 is MGHRA and CDR2 is YSYEKL. Unmatched junction bases numbered 14, after V lost 4 bases and J lost 8 bases.

The chain uses TRBV15 and TRBJ2-2; TRBD2 is a possible D gene (6 bases). The germline V gene has CDR1 LNHNV and CDR2 YYDKDF (reference sequence). Trimming cost V 1 base and J 2 bases, with 17 bases left between them. CDR3 size: 18 residues. CDR3 region: CATSRAIGGERNTGELFF. As DNA, the CDR3 is TGTGCCACCAGCAGAGCAATCGGCGGGGAAAGAAACACCGGGGAGCTGTTTTTT.